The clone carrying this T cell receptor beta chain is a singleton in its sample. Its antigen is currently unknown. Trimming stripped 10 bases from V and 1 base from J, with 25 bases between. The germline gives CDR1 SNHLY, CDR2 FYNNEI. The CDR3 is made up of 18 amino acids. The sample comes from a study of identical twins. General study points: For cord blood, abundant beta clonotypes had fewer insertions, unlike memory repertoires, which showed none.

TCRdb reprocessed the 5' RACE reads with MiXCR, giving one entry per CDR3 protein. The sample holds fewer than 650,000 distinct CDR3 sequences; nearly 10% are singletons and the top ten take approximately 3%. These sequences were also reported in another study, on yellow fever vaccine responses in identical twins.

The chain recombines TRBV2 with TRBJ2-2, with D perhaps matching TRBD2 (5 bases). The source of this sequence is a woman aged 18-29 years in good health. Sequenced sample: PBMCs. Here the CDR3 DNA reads TGTGCCATCTGTTTATATTCGGGATTGGGAGAGAACACCGGGGAGCTGTTTTTT. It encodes CAICLYSGLGENTGELFF. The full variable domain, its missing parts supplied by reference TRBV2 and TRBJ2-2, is EPEVTQTPSHQVTQMGQEVILRCVPISNHLYFYWYRQILGQKVEFLVSFYNNEISEKSEIFDDQFSVERPDGSNFTLKIRSTKLEDSAMYFCAICLYSGLGENTGELFFGEGSRLTVL.